The clone carrying this TCR beta chain was seen just once. Germline V gene lookup returns CDR1 LNHNV and CDR2 YYDKDF (reference sequence). Trimming took 0 bases from V and 5 from J, leaving 7 bases between them. The CDR3 has 13 residues. This sample was taken from a study of blood T cell repertoires in COVID-19. On the study more broadly: The samples span acute and convalescent COVID-19 from the United States, Italy and Spain. The analysed material was cDNA or gDNA that came from T cells, B-cell-depleted T cells, or PBMCs.

Researchers sorted participants into cohorts using their self-reported clinical history. Per the original data handling: How many nucleated cells were present was estimated from reference gene primer amplification. The method was immunoSEQ multiplex PCR; TCRdb's version includes in-frame clones alone and lacks a portion of them. V and J calls and clone size are as listed in that table; D and trimming were resolved from the DNA. The sample has over 200,000 clones, around 88% seen once. This sequence originates from a woman in her forties with acute COVID-19. V usage is TRBV15 and J usage is TRBJ1-2; D is uncertain. The sequenced material came from PBMCs or T cells enriched from blood (not recorded which). The CDR3 DNA reads TGTGCCACCAGCAGAGAAACAGCATATGGCTACACCTTC. Protein: CATSRETAYGYTF.